Below are 9 T cell receptor beta chains sequenced from a single sample in a study of cytomegalovirus exposure and HLA in healthy donors. PCR primers comprised 60 Vbeta and 13 Jbeta primers. Libraries were prepared by immunoSEQ multiplex PCR; TCRdb keeps only in-frame clonotypes and omits some of them. This table has some 110,000 clones, more than 75% appearing once. The sample taken for sequencing was PBMCs. These TCRs come from a woman aged 60-70 years in good health and CMV-seropositive.

This clone was counted only a few times. The gene calls are TRBV7-2 and TRBJ1-2; 8 nucleotides align to TRBD1. J was trimmed by 7 bases and V by 3 bases; bases with no gene match: 10. From germline, CDR1 is SGHTA and CDR2 FQGNSA. CDR3 length: 15 amino acids. The CDR3 DNA follows: TGTGCCAGCAGCTTGATACCAGGGGGCGCATCTGGCTACACCTTC. Translated: CASSLIPGGASGYTF.

This chain links TRBV14 with TRBJ2-7; D is unclear. V was trimmed by 0 bases and J by 0 bases, leaving 3 bases between them. The CDR3 is made up of 13 amino acids. Germline V lookup: CDR1 SGHDN, CDR2 FVKESK. CDR3 residues: CASSQDSSYEQYF. The CDR3 region has the DNA TGTGCCAGCAGCCAAGACAGCTCCTACGAGCAGTACTTC.

The gene calls are TRBV5-6 and TRBJ1-1, with 7 bases identical to TRBD1. CDR3 length equals 14 residues. With V trimmed by 3 bases and J by 4 bases, 6 bases remained unmatched. CDR1 SGHDT and CDR2 YYEEEE come from the germline V gene. CDR3 protein: CASSWGQRGTEAFF. The CDR3 DNA follows: TGTGCCAGCAGCTGGGGACAGAGGGGCACTGAAGCTTTCTTT.

The chain links TRBV6-6 to TRBJ2-2; TRBD2 might be the D (6 bases). The CDR3 consists of 16 residues. CDR1 and CDR2 from the germline V gene are MNHNY and SVGAGI (reference sequence). Trimming took 2 bases from V and 5 from J, leaving 15 bases between them. CDR3 in amino acids: CASSYTATRGTGELFF. In DNA form, the CDR3 reads TGTGCCAGCAGTTACACAGCCACCCGGGGGACCGGGGAGCTGTTTTTT.

The rearrangement links TRBV4-2 to TRBJ1-1; D remains ambiguous. The length of the CDR3 is 13 residues. V gave up 2 bases and J gave up 3 bases, with 7 bases separating them. CDR1 is LGHNA and CDR2 is YNFKEQ in the germline V gene. The CDR3 region has the DNA TGTGCCAGCAGCCAATCAGGATACACTGAAGCTTTCTTT. This translates into CASSQSGYTEAFF.

This clone appeared a few times. The V gene is TRBV30, the J gene TRBJ1-3; TRBD1 aligns across 8 bases. J gave up 0 bases and V 0 bases, and 1 base lay outside the gene matches. This CDR3 is built from 15 residues. The germline CDR1 and CDR2 sequences are GTSNPN and SVGIG (reference sequence). The CDR3 nucleotides read TGTGCCTGGAGTGTTACAGGGGGCTCTGGAAACACCATATATTTT. This codes for CAWSVTGGSGNTIYF.

This clone was seen more than once but under ten times. This rearrangement joins TRBV19 to TRBJ1-1, with 10 nucleotides matching TRBD1. The CDR3 covers 12 residues. Germline lookup yields CDR1 LNHDA and CDR2 SQIVND (reference sequence). The ends lost 5 bases at V and 11 bases at J; junction bases unmatched: 5. CDR3 residues: CASSFRTGGAFF. As DNA, the CDR3 is TGTGCCAGTAGTTTCCGGACAGGGGGTGCTTTCTTT.

J is TRBJ1-6 and V is TRBV5-6; D is unresolved. Germline CDR1 SGHDT, CDR2 YYEEEE. There are 15 residues in the CDR3. V dropped 4 bases and J dropped 2 bases, with 10 bases sitting between them. The CDR3 is CASSIAGAYNSPLHF. The CDR3 nucleotides are TGTGCCAGCAGCATAGCCGGGGCCTATAATTCACCCCTCCACTTT.

This sequence joins TRBV7-2 and TRBJ1-1, with D perhaps matching TRBD1 (5 bases). The CDR3 totals 15 residues. The germline V gene has CDR1 SGHTA and CDR2 FQGNSA. Trimming took 3 bases from V and 1 from J, leaving 12 bases between them. The CDR3 region has the DNA TGTGCCAGCAGCTTCTCAGGGCTACCGAACACTGAAGCTTTCTTT. It translates to CASSFSGLPNTEAFF.